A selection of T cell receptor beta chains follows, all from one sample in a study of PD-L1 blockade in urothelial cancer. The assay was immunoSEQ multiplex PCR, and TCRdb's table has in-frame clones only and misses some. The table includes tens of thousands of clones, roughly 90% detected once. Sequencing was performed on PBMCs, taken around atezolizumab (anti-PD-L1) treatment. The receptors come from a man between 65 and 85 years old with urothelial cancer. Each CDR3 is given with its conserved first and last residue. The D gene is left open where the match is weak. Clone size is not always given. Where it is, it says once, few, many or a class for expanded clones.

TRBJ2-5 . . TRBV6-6 TGTGCCAGCAACAACCAGGTTTTAGAGACCCAGTACTTC CASNNQVLETQYF
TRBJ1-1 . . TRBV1 TGCACCAGCAGCCATGGAGGGACAGGGGGCGAGTTCGAAGCTTTCTTT CTSSHGGTGGEFEAFF
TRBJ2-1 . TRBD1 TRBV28 TGTGCCAGCAGTTTTTGGGACAGGGTAGGGTACAATGAGCAGTTCTTC CASSFWDRVGYNEQFF
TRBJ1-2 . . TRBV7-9 TGTGCCAGCAGCTTAGGATTGTCGAGTGGCTACACCTTC CASSLGLSSGYTF
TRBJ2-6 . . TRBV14 TGTGCCACCGGGGTGGCTGGGGCCAACGTCCTGACTTTC CATGVAGANVLTF
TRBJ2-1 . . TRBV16 TGTGCCAGCAGCCAAAGCAGGGAATTATTGCAGTTCTTC CASSQSRELLQFF
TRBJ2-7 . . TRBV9 TGTGCCAGCAGCGTAGGGGGTAGCGGCCCAGGCTCCTACGAGCAGTACTTC CASSVGGSGPGSYEQYF
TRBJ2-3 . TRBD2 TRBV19 TGTGCCAGTAGATCAGGGGCTAGCGGGAGCTCTAGCACAGATACGCAGTATTTT CASRSGASGSSSTDTQYF
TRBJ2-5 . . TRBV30 TGTGCCTGGAGTCGGGTGCACCAAGAGACCCAGTACTTC CAWSRVHQETQYF
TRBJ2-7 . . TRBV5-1 TGCGCCAGCAGCGGCGGGACAGCCGGAGGCGAGCAGTACTTC CASSGGTAGGEQYF
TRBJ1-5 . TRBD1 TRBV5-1 TGCGCCAGCAGCTTAGGGGGCAACAATCAGCCCCAGCATTTT CASSLGGNNQPQHF
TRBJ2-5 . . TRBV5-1 TGCGCCAGCAGCTCTTCCTCAAGGGGGGGAGAGACCCAGTACTTC CASSSSSRGGETQYF
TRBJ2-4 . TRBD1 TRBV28 TGTGCCAGCAGTCCCCCCAGGGGGTCCGGACAAGCCAAAAACATTCAGTACTTC CASSPPRGSGQAKNIQYF
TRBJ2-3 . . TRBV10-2 TGCGCCAGCAGTGAAGCGGGTGGAACAGATACGCAGTATTTT CASSEAGGTDTQYF
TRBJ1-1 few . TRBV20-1 TGCAGTGCTTTAATCCAGCGAGAAGCTTTCTTT CSALIQREAFF
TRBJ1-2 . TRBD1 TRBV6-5 TGTGCCAGCACCCAGGGGGGACAAAACTATGGCTACACCTTC CASTQGGQNYGYTF
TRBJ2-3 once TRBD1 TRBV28 TGTGCCAGCAGTTACAGGGGGCCCTGGGGAGATACGCAGTATTTT CASSYRGPWGDTQYF
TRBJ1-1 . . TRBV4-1 TGCGCCAGCAGCCAAGGGCGGGCCTTAAGTAGAACTGAAGCTTTCTTT CASSQGRALSRTEAFF
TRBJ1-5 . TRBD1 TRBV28 TGTGCCAGCAGTCGGGACAGAAGCAATCAGCCCCAGCATTTT CASSRDRSNQPQHF
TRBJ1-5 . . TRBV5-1 TGCGCCAGCAGCTTGGAGGGGCCGAATCAGCCCCAGCATTTT CASSLEGPNQPQHF
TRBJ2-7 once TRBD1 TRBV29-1 TGCAGCGTAAGTAATCCGGGACAGGGGGCCTACGAGCAGTACTTC CSVSNPGQGAYEQYF
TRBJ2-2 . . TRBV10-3 TGTGCCATCACGGACATTGAATTCACCGGGGAGCTGTTTTTT CAITDIEFTGELFF
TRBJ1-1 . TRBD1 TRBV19 TGTGCCGCTTCCGAACAGGGGGCTAAGGGTACTGAAGCTTTCTTT CAASEQGAKGTEAFF
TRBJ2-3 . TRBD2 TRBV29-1 TGCAGCTCTGAATATCTAGCGGGAGATACGCAGTATTTT CSSEYLAGDTQYF
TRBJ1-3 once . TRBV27 TGTGCCAGCTGGGAAGGGGGTGGAAACACCATATATTTT CASWEGGGNTIYF
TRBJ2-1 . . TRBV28 TGTGCCAGCAGACGACAGGACTCCTACAATGAGCAGTTCTTC CASRRQDSYNEQFF
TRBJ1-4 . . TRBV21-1 TGTGCCAGCAGCAAAGATGACGGGGGTCATGAAAAACTGTTTTTT CASSKDDGGHEKLFF
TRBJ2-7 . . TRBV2 TGTGCCAGCAGTGATCGGGGGTACGAGCAGTACTTC CASSDRGYEQYF
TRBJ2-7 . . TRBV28 TGTGCCAGCCGAGACAGGATCTACGAGCAGTACTTC CASRDRIYEQYF
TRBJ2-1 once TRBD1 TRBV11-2 TGTGCCAGCAGCTTAAGGAAGGACAGGGCAACCGACAATGAGCAGTTCTTC CASSLRKDRATDNEQFF
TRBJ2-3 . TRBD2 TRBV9 TGTGCCAGCAGCGTAAGCCCCAGCGGGATTGGGGCAGATACGCAGTATTTT CASSVSPSGIGADTQYF
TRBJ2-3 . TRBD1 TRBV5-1 TGCGCCAGCAGCTTACTCAGACAGGGTACTACGCAGTATTTT CASSLLRQGTTQYF
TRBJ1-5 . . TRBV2 TGTGCCAGCCAAGAGGGCTTCAATCAGCCCCAGCATTTT CASQEGFNQPQHF
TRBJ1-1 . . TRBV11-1 TGTGCCAGCAGCTTAGGGTTGCGCGGTGGCTGGGCTGAAGCTTTCTTT CASSLGLRGGWAEAFF
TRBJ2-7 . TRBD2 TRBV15 TGTGCCACCAGCAGATCTTCACTAGCGGGGTTCTACGAGCAGTACTTC CATSRSSLAGFYEQYF
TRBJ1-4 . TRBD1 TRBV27 TGTGCCAGCAGTTCGGGACAGGGGAATGAAAAACTGTTTTTT CASSSGQGNEKLFF
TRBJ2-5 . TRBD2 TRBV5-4 TGTGCCAGCAGCTCCGGGACTAGCGAAGAGACCCAGTACTTC CASSSGTSEETQYF
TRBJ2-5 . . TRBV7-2 TGTGCCAGCAGCTTAGTTTCTGGTGCGGGGAGAGAGACCCAGTACTTC CASSLVSGAGRETQYF
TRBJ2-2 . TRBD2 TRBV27 TGTGCCAGCAGACCCTGGACTAGCGCCCCTGGGGACACCGGGGAGCTGTTTTTT CASRPWTSAPGDTGELFF
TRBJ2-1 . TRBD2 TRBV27 TGTGCCAGCATTTCCGGGACTAGCGGGAGGTTTAGCTCCTACAATGAGCAGTTCTTC CASISGTSGRFSSYNEQFF
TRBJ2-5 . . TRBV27 TGTGCCAGCAGTTTAAGTCGGGAGCGAGGGACCCAGTACTTC CASSLSRERGTQYF
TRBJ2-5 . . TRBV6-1 TGTGCCAGCAGTGAGACACGGGAGACCCAGTACTTC CASSETRETQYF